These T cell receptor beta chains were read from a single sample in a study of Graves' ophthalmopathy and Graves' hyperthyroidism. TCRdb redid the calling of the multiplex PCR reads with MiXCR, one entry per CDR3 protein. The sample lists around 600,000 distinct CDR3 sequences, roughly 39% occurring once. Sequencing was carried out using peripheral blood. The receptors shown here come from an adult man with Graves' ophthalmopathy. Both conserved end residues are part of each CDR3. Each record gives: J gene, clone size, V gene, D gene, CDR3 DNA, CDR3 protein. D genes are given only for firm matches. A clone size is listed for some rows: how often the clone was seen (once, few, many), or a class if it is expanded.

j_gene: TRBJ1-2
abundance: many
v_gene: TRBV9
d_gene: .
CDR3nt: TGTGCCAGCAGCGTACAGGCTTGGGGTTATGGCTACACCTTC
CDR3aa: CASSVQAWGYGYTF

j_gene: TRBJ1-1
abundance: many
v_gene: TRBV5-6
d_gene: TRBD1
CDR3nt: TGTGCCAGCAGCTTGGTGGACAGGGACACTGAAGCTTTCTTT
CDR3aa: CASSLVDRDTEAFF

j_gene: TRBJ1-3
abundance: .
v_gene: TRBV29-1
d_gene: .
CDR3nt: TGCAGCGTTGATGGAAGCGGAGGTGGAAACACCATATATTTT
CDR3aa: CSVDGSGGGNTIYF

j_gene: TRBJ1-3
abundance: many
v_gene: TRBV16
d_gene: .
CDR3nt: TGTGCCAGCAGCCGGGACCTCTCTGGAAACACCATATATTTT
CDR3aa: CASSRDLSGNTIYF

j_gene: TRBJ2-7
abundance: many
v_gene: TRBV20-1
d_gene: .
CDR3nt: TGCAGTGCTAGAGCTGGGGTCTACGAGCAGTACTTC
CDR3aa: CSARAGVYEQYF

j_gene: TRBJ1-6
abundance: many
v_gene: TRBV2
d_gene: .
CDR3nt: TGTGCCAGCAGAGAACAGAGCTCCTATAATTCACCCCTCCACTTT
CDR3aa: CASREQSSYNSPLHF

j_gene: TRBJ2-5
abundance: many
v_gene: TRBV19
d_gene: TRBD1
CDR3nt: TGTGCCAGTAGTAGACAGGGGGTGAACCAAGAGACCCAGTACTTC
CDR3aa: CASSRQGVNQETQYF

j_gene: TRBJ2-7
abundance: .
v_gene: TRBV13
d_gene: TRBD1
CDR3nt: TGTGCCAGCAGCATACCGGGACAGACCTACGAGCAGTACTTC
CDR3aa: CASSIPGQTYEQYF

j_gene: TRBJ1-2
abundance: many
v_gene: TRBV15
d_gene: .
CDR3nt: TGTGCCACCAGCCACCGGGGCTTCTATGGCTACACCTTC
CDR3aa: CATSHRGFYGYTF

j_gene: TRBJ1-6
abundance: .
v_gene: TRBV10-3
d_gene: .
CDR3nt: TGTGCCAGCAGTTACCGAACGGGACACCTCTATAATTCACCCCTCCACTTT
CDR3aa: CASSYRTGHLYNSPLHF

j_gene: TRBJ1-2
abundance: .
v_gene: TRBV7-2
d_gene: .
CDR3nt: TGTGCCAGCAGTAACGCGGGGAACTATGGCTACACCTTC
CDR3aa: CASSNAGNYGYTF

j_gene: TRBJ1-1
abundance: .
v_gene: TRBV5-8
d_gene: TRBD1
CDR3nt: TGTGCCTGTCAGGGGGATAGGACTGAAGCTTTCTTT
CDR3aa: CACQGDRTEAFF

j_gene: TRBJ1-3
abundance: .
v_gene: TRBV9
d_gene: .
CDR3nt: TGTGCTAGCAGCGTCCCGGGGGCCTCAAGCTCTGGAAACACCATATATTTT
CDR3aa: CASSVPGASSSGNTIYF

j_gene: TRBJ2-5
abundance: .
v_gene: TRBV7-7
d_gene: TRBD2
CDR3nt: TGTGCCAGCAGCCAAGGTACAGCGGGGTTCCAGTACTTC
CDR3aa: CASSQGTAGFQYF

j_gene: TRBJ1-1
abundance: .
v_gene: TRBV15
d_gene: .
CDR3nt: TGTGCCACCAGCAGTCAGGGGCTGAACACTGAAGCTTTCTTT
CDR3aa: CATSSQGLNTEAFF

j_gene: TRBJ2-5
abundance: .
v_gene: TRBV7-2
d_gene: TRBD2
CDR3nt: TGTGCCAGCAGCTTAGAAGGGACTATGGGGACCCAGTACTTC
CDR3aa: CASSLEGTMGTQYF

j_gene: TRBJ1-2
abundance: many
v_gene: TRBV2
d_gene: .
CDR3nt: TGTGCCAGCAGTGATGGCTTCCGGGACTTGGGAGGCTACACCTTC
CDR3aa: CASSDGFRDLGGYTF

j_gene: TRBJ2-2
abundance: few
v_gene: TRBV7-9
d_gene: .
CDR3nt: TGTGCCAGCAGCTTAGGGGTCTCCAGCAGCGGGGAGCTGTTTTTT
CDR3aa: CASSLGVSSSGELFF

j_gene: TRBJ2-2
abundance: many
v_gene: TRBV3-1
d_gene: .
CDR3nt: TGTGCCAGCAGCCCCTCCAACACCGGGGAGCTGTTTTTT
CDR3aa: CASSPSNTGELFF

j_gene: TRBJ2-5
abundance: .
v_gene: TRBV29-1
d_gene: .
CDR3nt: TGCAGCGTTGATGACCGGTCGGAGACCCAGTACTTC
CDR3aa: CSVDDRSETQYF

j_gene: TRBJ1-1
abundance: few
v_gene: TRBV7-3
d_gene: .
CDR3nt: TGTGCCAACAGCTTAAGTGAGAACACTGAAGCTTTCTTT
CDR3aa: CANSLSENTEAFF

j_gene: TRBJ2-5
abundance: .
v_gene: TRBV6-6
d_gene: TRBD2
CDR3nt: TGTGCCGGCAGTGATGGGGAGTTAGCGGGAGAGACCCAGTACTTC
CDR3aa: CAGSDGELAGETQYF

j_gene: TRBJ2-2
abundance: few
v_gene: TRBV7-9
d_gene: .
CDR3nt: TGTGCCAGCAGCTTCGGGAGATGGCCCCCGACCGGGGAGCTGTTTTTT
CDR3aa: CASSFGRWPPTGELFF

j_gene: TRBJ2-7
abundance: many
v_gene: TRBV12-3/TRBV12-4
d_gene: TRBD1
CDR3nt: TGTGCCAGCAGTGCCACTGACCGGACAGGTTCCTACGAGCAGTACTTC
CDR3aa: CASSATDRTGSYEQYF

j_gene: TRBJ1-1
abundance: many
v_gene: TRBV7-6
d_gene: TRBD1
CDR3nt: TGTGCCAGCAGCTTCGGAGCAAGGGACAGGGGGCTTCAGTTGGCTGAAGCTTTCTTT
CDR3aa: CASSFGARDRGLQLAEAFF

j_gene: TRBJ2-2
abundance: many
v_gene: TRBV5-1
d_gene: TRBD1
CDR3nt: TGCGCCAGCAGCCCTCACAGGGGGCGTAACGGGGAGCTGTTTTTT
CDR3aa: CASSPHRGRNGELFF

j_gene: TRBJ2-7
abundance: many
v_gene: TRBV6-6
d_gene: .
CDR3nt: TGTGCCAGCAGTTACCTTAGAGAAAACGAGCAGTACTTC
CDR3aa: CASSYLRENEQYF

j_gene: TRBJ2-5
abundance: many
v_gene: TRBV12-3/TRBV12-4
d_gene: .
CDR3nt: TGTGCCAGCAGTGACCCTAATCAAGAGACCCAGTACTTC
CDR3aa: CASSDPNQETQYF

j_gene: TRBJ2-7
abundance: .
v_gene: TRBV10-3
d_gene: TRBD2
CDR3nt: TGTGCCATCAGCATAGCGGGGGGGCAGACCGGGGAGCAGTACTTC
CDR3aa: CAISIAGGQTGEQYF

j_gene: TRBJ2-7
abundance: .
v_gene: TRBV15
d_gene: TRBD2
CDR3nt: TGTGCCACCAGCAGAACACGGACTAGCGGGAGCTCCTACGAGCAGTACTTC
CDR3aa: CATSRTRTSGSSYEQYF

j_gene: TRBJ2-7
abundance: many
v_gene: TRBV7-2
d_gene: .
CDR3nt: TGTGCCAGCAGTCTTAGGGGGGAGCAGTACTTC
CDR3aa: CASSLRGEQYF

j_gene: TRBJ1-5
abundance: .
v_gene: TRBV10-3
d_gene: .
CDR3nt: TGTGCCATCAGTGAGGCCACAGGGAACAATCAGCCCCAGCATTTT
CDR3aa: CAISEATGNNQPQHF

j_gene: TRBJ2-7
abundance: many
v_gene: TRBV2
d_gene: .
CDR3nt: TGTGCCAGCAAAGCCGGGACAACGTCCTACGAGCAGTACTTC
CDR3aa: CASKAGTTSYEQYF

j_gene: TRBJ2-3
abundance: .
v_gene: TRBV10-3
d_gene: TRBD2
CDR3nt: TGTGCCATCAGAGCGGGGGTGGGAGATACGCAGTATTTT
CDR3aa: CAIRAGVGDTQYF

j_gene: TRBJ2-7
abundance: .
v_gene: TRBV4-2
d_gene: TRBD1
CDR3nt: TGTGCCAGCAGCCAAGATGGTCGAGGACAGGGATACGAGCAGTACTTC
CDR3aa: CASSQDGRGQGYEQYF